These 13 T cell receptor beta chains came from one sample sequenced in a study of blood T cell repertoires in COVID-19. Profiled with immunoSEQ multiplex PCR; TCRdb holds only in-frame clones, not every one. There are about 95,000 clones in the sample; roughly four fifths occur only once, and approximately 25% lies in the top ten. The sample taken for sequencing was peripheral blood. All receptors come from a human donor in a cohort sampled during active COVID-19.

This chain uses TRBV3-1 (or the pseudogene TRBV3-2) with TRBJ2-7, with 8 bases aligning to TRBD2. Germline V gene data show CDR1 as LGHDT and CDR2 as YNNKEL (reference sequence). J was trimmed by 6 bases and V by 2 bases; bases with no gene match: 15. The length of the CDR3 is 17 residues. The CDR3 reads CASSQRMMSGSLSEQYF. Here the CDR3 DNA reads TGTGCCAGCAGCCAACGAATGATGAGCGGGAGTTTGTCCGAGCAGTACTTC.

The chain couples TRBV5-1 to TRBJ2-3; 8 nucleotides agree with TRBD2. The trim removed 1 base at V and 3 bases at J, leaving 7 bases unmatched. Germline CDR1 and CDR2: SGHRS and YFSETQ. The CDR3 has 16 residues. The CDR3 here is CASSLLEAGVTDTQYF. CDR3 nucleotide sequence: TGCGCCAGCAGCTTGCTAGAAGCGGGAGTGACAGATACGCAGTATTTT.

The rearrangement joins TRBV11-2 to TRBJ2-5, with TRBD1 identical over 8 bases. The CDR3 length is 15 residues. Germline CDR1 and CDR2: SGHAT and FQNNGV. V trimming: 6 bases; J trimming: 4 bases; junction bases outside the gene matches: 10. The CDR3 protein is CASRPDRVGGETQYF. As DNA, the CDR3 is TGTGCCAGCAGGCCGGACAGGGTCGGGGGAGAGACCCAGTACTTC.

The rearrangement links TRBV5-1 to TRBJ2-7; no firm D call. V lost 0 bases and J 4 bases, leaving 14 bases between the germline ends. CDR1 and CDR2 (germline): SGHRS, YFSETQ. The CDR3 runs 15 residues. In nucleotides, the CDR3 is TGCGCCAGCAGCTTGGAGCCAGCGAACCGATACGAGCAGTACTTC. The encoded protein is CASSLEPANRYEQYF.

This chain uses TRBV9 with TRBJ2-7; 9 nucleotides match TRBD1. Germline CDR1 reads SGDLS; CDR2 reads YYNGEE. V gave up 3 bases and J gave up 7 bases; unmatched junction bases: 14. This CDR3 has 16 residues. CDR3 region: CASSGHPGTGTGEQYF. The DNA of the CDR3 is TGTGCCAGCAGCGGCCACCCCGGGACAGGGACCGGGGAGCAGTACTTC.

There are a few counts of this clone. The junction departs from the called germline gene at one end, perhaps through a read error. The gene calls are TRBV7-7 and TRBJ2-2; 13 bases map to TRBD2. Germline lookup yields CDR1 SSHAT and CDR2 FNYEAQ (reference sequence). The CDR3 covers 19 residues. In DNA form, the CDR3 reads TGTGCTAGCAGCTTAGCCCCGACTAGCGGGAGGCCCGGAGGCGGGGAGCTGTTTTTT. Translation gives CASSLAPTSGRPGGGELFF.

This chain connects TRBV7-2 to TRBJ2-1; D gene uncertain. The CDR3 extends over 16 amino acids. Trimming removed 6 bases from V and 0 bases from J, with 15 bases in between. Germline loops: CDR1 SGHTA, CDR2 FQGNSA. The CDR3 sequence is CASSFATGSSYNEQFF. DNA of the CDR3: TGTGCCAGCAGTTTTGCGACTGGCAGCTCCTACAATGAGCAGTTCTTC. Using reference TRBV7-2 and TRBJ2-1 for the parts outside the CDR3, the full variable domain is GAGVSQSPSNKVTEKGKDVELRCDPISGHTALYWYRQSLGQGLEFLIYFQGNSAPDKSGLPSDRFSAERTGGSVSTLTIQRTQQEDSAVYLCASSFATGSSYNEQFFGPGTRLTVL.

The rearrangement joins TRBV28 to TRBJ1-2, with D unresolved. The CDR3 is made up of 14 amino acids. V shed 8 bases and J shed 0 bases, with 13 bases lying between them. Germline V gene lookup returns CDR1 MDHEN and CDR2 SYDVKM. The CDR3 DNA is TGTGCCAGCCAGGAGGCATCAGCTAACTATGGCTACACCTTC. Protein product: CASQEASANYGYTF.

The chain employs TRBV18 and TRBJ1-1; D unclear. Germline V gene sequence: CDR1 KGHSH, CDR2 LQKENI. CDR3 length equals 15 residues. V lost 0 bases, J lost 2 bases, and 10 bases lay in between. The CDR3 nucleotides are TGTGCCAGCTCACCACCGGTCAGAGGTAACACTGAAGCTTTCTTT. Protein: CASSPPVRGNTEAFF. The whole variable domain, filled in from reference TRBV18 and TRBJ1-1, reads NAGVMQNPRHLVRRRGQEARLRCSPMKGHSHVYWYRQLPEEGLKFMVYLQKENIIDESGMPKERFSAEFPKEGPSILRIQQVVRGDSAAYFCASSPPVRGNTEAFFGQGTRLTVV.

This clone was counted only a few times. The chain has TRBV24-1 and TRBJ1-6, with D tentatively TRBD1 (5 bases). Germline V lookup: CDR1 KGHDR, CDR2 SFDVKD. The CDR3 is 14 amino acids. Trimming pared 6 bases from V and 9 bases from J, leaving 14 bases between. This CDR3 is CATSTGPTPSPLHF. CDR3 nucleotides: TGTGCCACCAGTACAGGACCGACTCCTTCACCCCTCCACTTT.

Written as DNA, the CDR3 is TGTGCCAGTAACGCCGCGGCAGCTTCTAACTATGGCTACACCTTC. Translation: CASNAAAASNYGYTF. The rearrangement joins TRBV19 to TRBJ1-2; D is unresolved. Germline values: CDR1 LNHDA, CDR2 SQIVND (reference sequence). The V gene lost 7 bases and the J gene lost 0 bases, with 15 bases spanning the gap. The CDR3 totals 15 residues.

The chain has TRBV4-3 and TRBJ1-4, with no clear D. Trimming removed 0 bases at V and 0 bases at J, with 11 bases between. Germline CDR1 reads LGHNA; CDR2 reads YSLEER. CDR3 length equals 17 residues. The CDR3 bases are TGCGCCAGCAGCCAAGATCCGGCCGGAGCAACTAATGAAAAACTGTTTTTT. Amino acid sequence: CASSQDPAGATNEKLFF.

The CDR3 DNA sequence: TGCGCCAGCAGCCCACAGGGGGGCAAGAACACTGAAGCTTTCTTT. Translating gives CASSPQGGKNTEAFF. The chain couples TRBV4-1 to TRBJ1-1, with 8 bases that match TRBD1. There are 15 residues in the CDR3. From germline, CDR1 is MGHRA and CDR2 YSYEKL. The J segment lost 1 base and the V segment lost 4 bases, leaving 5 bases of the junction unmatched.